This TCR beta chain was profiled in a study of blood T cell repertoires in COVID-19. For the study at large: Acute-phase and convalescent COVID-19 samples originated in the United States, Italy and Spain.

Authors' processing steps: How many nucleated cells were present was estimated from reference gene primer amplification. Here immunoSEQ multiplex PCR was the method, and the copy in TCRdb shows in-frame clones only, minus some. V, J and clone size derive from that table, while D and trimming were established from the DNA sequence. The data hold hundreds of thousands of clones, with approximately 85% observed a single time. CDR3 length: 16 amino acids. Trimming took off 2 bases at V and 5 bases at J, with 18 bases between the two ends. Germline V gene sequence: CDR1 KGHSH, CDR2 LQKENI. This chain uses TRBV18 with TRBJ2-5, with D maybe TRBD1 (6 bases). Sequences were obtained from peripheral blood. The source of this sequence is a man aged 18 to 29 with active or convalescent COVID-19. Written as DNA, the CDR3 is TGTGCCAGCTCACCATTCAGGGGTCAACAAGGGGAGACCCAGTACTTC. Translation gives CASSPFRGQQGETQYF.